Presented here are 7 T cell receptor beta chains from one specimen sequenced in a study of blood T cell repertoires in COVID-19. Generated by immunoSEQ multiplex PCR, the TCRdb table keeps only in-frame clones and is missing some. Among some 230,000 clones listed, roughly 83% were seen once. The sample comprised PBMCs or T cells enriched from blood (not recorded which). The source is a middle-aged woman with acute COVID-19.

The rearrangement uses TRBV5-1 and TRBJ2-7; 7 nucleotides line up with TRBD2. Germline loops: CDR1 SGHRS, CDR2 YFSETQ. The J segment lost 7 bases and the V segment lost 6 bases, leaving 10 bases of the junction unmatched. The CDR3 is 13 amino acids. The CDR3 sequence: CASNPGLSGEQYF. CDR3 in DNA: TGCGCCAGCAACCCGGGACTATCCGGTGAGCAGTACTTC.

This CDR3 reads CASSQGRTSGDYEQYF. CDR3 DNA: TGCGCCAGCAGCCAAGGTCGGACTAGCGGAGACTACGAGCAGTACTTC. This chain uses TRBV4-1 with TRBJ2-7, with 10 bases lining up with TRBD2. This CDR3 is built from 16 residues. Germline CDR1 MGHRA, CDR2 YSYEKL. V shed 1 base and J 3 bases; nucleotides not matched to a gene: 6.

This chain connects TRBV27 to TRBJ1-6, with D tentatively TRBD1 (5 bases). Per germline, CDR1 MNHEY and CDR2 SMNVEV (reference sequence). The germline V and J ends were trimmed by 5 bases and 10 bases, with 21 bases remaining between them. CDR3 length: 16 amino acids. The CDR3 reads CASSHRPRQIRSPLHF. The CDR3 nucleotides are TGTGCCAGCAGTCACAGGCCGAGGCAAATAAGGTCACCCCTCCACTTT.

This clone was recorded a few times. The V gene is TRBV28, the J gene TRBJ2-1, with 7 positions matching TRBD2. V lost 2 bases to trimming and J lost 15 bases; unmatched junction nucleotides: 7. CDR1 MDHEN and CDR2 SYDVKM come from the germline V gene. The CDR3 extends over 12 amino acids. DNA for the CDR3: TGTGCCAGCAGTTTACCAGCGGGAAACCCGTTCTTC. Residues: CASSLPAGNPFF.

V gene TRBV5-8 combines with J gene TRBJ1-4; TRBD1 aligns across 7 bases. This CDR3 contains 14 residues. The V gene's germline CDR1 is SGHTS and CDR2 YDEGEE. Trimming removed 3 bases from V and 4 bases from J; junction bases left unmatched: 3. The CDR3 loop is CASSSGTVNEKLFF. The CDR3 DNA reads as TGTGCCAGCAGCTCCGGGACAGTTAATGAAAAACTGTTTTTT.

The J gene is TRBJ2-1, the V gene TRBV6-5, with 8 nucleotides matching TRBD1. V trimming: 6 bases; J trimming: 7 bases; junction bases outside the gene matches: 11. The CDR3 totals 15 residues. Germline assignment: CDR1 MNHEY and CDR2 SVGAGI. CDR3 amino acids: CASRKQGGGSNEQFF. CDR3 bases: TGTGCCAGCAGGAAACAGGGGGGCGGGTCAAATGAGCAGTTCTTC.

The genes are TRBV19 and TRBJ1-1; 7 bases agree with TRBD1. The trim removed 5 bases at V and 3 bases at J, leaving 9 bases unmatched. Germline V gene data show CDR1 as LNHDA and CDR2 as SQIVND (reference sequence). This CDR3 region has 15 residues. The CDR3: CASSPRQGLDTEAFF. In DNA form, the CDR3 reads TGTGCCAGTAGTCCACGACAGGGATTGGACACTGAAGCTTTCTTT. The variable domain in full, with the rest retrieved from reference TRBV19 and TRBJ1-1, is DGGITQSPKYLFRKEGQNVTLSCEQNLNHDAMYWYRQDPGQGLRLIYYSQIVNDFQKGDIAEGYSVSREKKESFPLTVTSAQKNPTAFYLCASSPRQGLDTEAFFGQGTRLTVV.